This T cell receptor (beta chain) was sequenced during a study of shared clonotypes between healthy human individuals. The wider study: The study used three CD4 naive, three CD4 memory, two CD8 naive and one CD8 memory plate per donor.

The V segment lost 5 bases and the J segment 5 bases; nucleotides outside the gene matches: 9. CDR3 length: 15 amino acids. Germline CDR1 and CDR2: SEHNR and FQNEAQ (reference sequence). Terminally differentiated effector memory CD45RA+ cells were excluded from the naive CD8 cells, which were CD45RO-negative and positively selected for CCR7. The data were produced by immunoSEQ multiplex PCR, yet TCRdb's version contains in-frame clones alone and is incomplete. The data contain under 1 million clones, roughly 92% of them singletons. The sample consisted of naive CD8+ T cells sorted from blood. This sequence originates from a man in his thirties or forties in good health. The chain has TRBV7-9 and TRBJ2-3; 8 nucleotides agree with TRBD1. DNA of the CDR3: TGTGCCAGCAGCCCTCGGGACAGGAGGGGAGATACGCAGTATTTT. This sequence encodes CASSPRDRRGDTQYF.